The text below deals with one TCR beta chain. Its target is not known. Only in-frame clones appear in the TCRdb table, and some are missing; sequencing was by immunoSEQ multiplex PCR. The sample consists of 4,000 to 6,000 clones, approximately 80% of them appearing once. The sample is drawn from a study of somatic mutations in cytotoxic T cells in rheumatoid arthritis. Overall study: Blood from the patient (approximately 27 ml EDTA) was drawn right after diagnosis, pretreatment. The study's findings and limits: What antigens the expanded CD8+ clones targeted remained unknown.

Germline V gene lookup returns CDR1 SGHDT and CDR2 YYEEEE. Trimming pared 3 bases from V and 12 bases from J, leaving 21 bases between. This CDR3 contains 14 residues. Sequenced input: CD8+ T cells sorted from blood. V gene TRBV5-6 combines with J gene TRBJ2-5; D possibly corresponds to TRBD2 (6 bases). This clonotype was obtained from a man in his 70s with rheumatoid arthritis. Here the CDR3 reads CASSWGEERGAKYF. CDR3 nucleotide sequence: TGTGCCAGCAGCTGGGGGGAAGAAAGGGGCGCGAAGTACTTC.